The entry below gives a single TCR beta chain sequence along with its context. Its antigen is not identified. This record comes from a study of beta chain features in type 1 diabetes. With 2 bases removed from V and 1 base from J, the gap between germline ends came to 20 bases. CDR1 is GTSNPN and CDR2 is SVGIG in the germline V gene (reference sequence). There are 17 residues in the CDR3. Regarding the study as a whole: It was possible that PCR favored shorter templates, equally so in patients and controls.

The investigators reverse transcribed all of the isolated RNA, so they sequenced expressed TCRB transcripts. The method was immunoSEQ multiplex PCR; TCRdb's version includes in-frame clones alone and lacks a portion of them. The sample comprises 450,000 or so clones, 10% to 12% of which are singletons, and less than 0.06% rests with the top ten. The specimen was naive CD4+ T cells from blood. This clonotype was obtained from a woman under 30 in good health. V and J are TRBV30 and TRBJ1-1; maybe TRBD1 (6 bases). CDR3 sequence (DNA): TGTGCCTGGAGTTTCGACAGGATTTCGGAGGAGAACACTGAAGCTTTCTTT. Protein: CAWSFDRISEENTEAFF.